Sequencing of this T cell receptor beta chain was carried out in a study of CD8 T cells in Susac syndrome. The authors reverse transcribed roughly 0.45 to 1 ug RNA with random hexamers. The immunoSEQ assay covered 54 Vbeta and 13 Jbeta segments for CDR3. TCRdb analysed the immunoSEQ multiplex PCR reads with MiXCR anew, one entry per CDR3 protein. This sample has around 270,000 distinct CDR3 sequences, with about 82% found just once. In blood CD8+ and CD4+ T cells, TCR beta underwent sequencing. This CDR3 comprises 12 residues. Germline V lookup: CDR1 SGHNT, CDR2 YYREEE (reference sequence). V was cut by 1 base and J by 3 bases, with 4 bases left in between.

The V call is TRBV5-4, the J call TRBJ2-5; D is undetermined. The clonotype comes from a human donor with multiple sclerosis. The sequencing input was CD8+ T cells from PBMCs. CDR3 loop: CASSLHKETQYF. The DNA for the CDR3 is TGTGCCAGCAGCTTGCATAAAGAGACCCAGTACTTC. Full variable domain (remainder filled in from reference TRBV5-4 and TRBJ2-5): ETGVTQSPTHLIKTRGQQVTLRCSSQSGHNTVSWYQQALGQGPQFIFQYYREEENGRGNFPPRFSGLQFPNYSSELNVNALELDDSALYLCASSLHKETQYFGPGTRLLVL.